Each of the 9 T cell receptor beta chains below was sequenced from the same sample in a study of blood T cell repertoires in COVID-19. Measured with immunoSEQ multiplex PCR; TCRdb has only the in-frame clones, and not every one. The sample holds approximately 230,000 clones, 70% to 90% seen once. Sequences were obtained from peripheral blood. The receptor set was obtained from a man aged 18 to 29 with active or convalescent COVID-19.

The chain employs TRBV5-1 and TRBJ1-5, with D possibly matching TRBD1 (6 bases). The CDR3 is made up of 13 amino acids. Trimming removed 2 bases from V and 4 bases from J, with 7 bases in between. Per the germline V gene, CDR1 is SGHRS and CDR2 is YFSETQ. For the CDR3, the DNA is TGCGCCAGCAGCTTAACAGGGAATCAGCCCCAGCATTTT. Protein sequence: CASSLTGNQPQHF.

CDR3 protein: CASSYTRSSYNSPLHF. CDR3 nucleotide sequence: TGCGCCAGCAGCTACACAAGAAGCTCCTATAATTCACCCCTCCACTTT. This chain uses TRBV5-1 with TRBJ1-6; D is unresolved. The CDR3 is 16 amino acids. Germline V lookup: CDR1 SGHRS, CDR2 YFSETQ. V shed 3 bases and J shed 0 bases, with 10 bases lying between them.

V is TRBV5-1 and J is TRBJ2-1; D is uncertain. Germline lookup yields CDR1 SGHRS and CDR2 YFSETQ. V was shortened by 0 bases and J by 0 bases, with 7 bases between the two germline ends. The CDR3 has 15 amino acids. CDR3 region: CASSLDASSYNEQFF. The CDR3 DNA reads TGCGCCAGCAGCTTGGATGCGAGCTCCTACAATGAGCAGTTCTTC. Full variable domain (outside the CDR3, taken from reference TRBV5-1 and TRBJ2-1): KAGVTQTPRYLIKTRGQQVTLSCSPISGHRSVSWYQQTPGQGLQFLFEYFSETQRNKGNFPGRFSGRQFSNSRSEMNVSTLELGDSALYLCASSLDASSYNEQFFGPGTRLTVL.

This chain connects TRBV27 to TRBJ2-1, with 13 bases lining up with TRBD2. V shed 5 bases, J shed 9 bases, and the junction held 25 bases outside the gene matches. This CDR3 contains 21 residues. Germline values: CDR1 MNHEY, CDR2 SMNVEV (reference sequence). DNA of the CDR3: TGTGCCAGCAGTGGGCTGCCGGGACTAGCGGGATCTCGGGACATCTTCAGTGAGCAGTTCTTC. Protein: CASSGLPGLAGSRDIFSEQFF.

This sequence joins TRBV3-1 (or the pseudogene TRBV3-2) and TRBJ2-3; 11 bases agree with TRBD2. Germline lookup yields CDR1 LGHDT and CDR2 YNNKEL (reference sequence). Trimming at V came to 2 bases and at J to 2 bases, leaving 12 bases not matched to a gene. This CDR3 region has 19 residues. The CDR3 nucleotides read TGTGCCAGCAGCCAACCCCAGGGACTAGCGGAGATCTACACAGATACGCAGTATTTT. Its protein product is CASSQPQGLAEIYTDTQYF.

The chain has TRBV25-1 and TRBJ1-1; 7 bases map to TRBD1. In germline, CDR1 is MGHDK, CDR2 SYGVNS. The CDR3 has 15 amino acids. V lost 1 base to trimming and J lost 3 bases; unmatched junction nucleotides: 5. In nucleotides, the CDR3 is TGTGCCAGCAGTGAATCATCAACAGGGGACACTGAAGCTTTCTTT. Its translation is CASSESSTGDTEAFF.

DNA of the CDR3: TGCGCCAGCAGTGAGTCTAAATTAGGGGCCATGAACACTGAAGCTTTCTTT. Protein product: CASSESKLGAMNTEAFF. The rearrangement links TRBV10-1 to TRBJ1-1, with D perhaps TRBD1 (5 bases). Trimming shortened V by 0 bases and J by 0 bases, and 14 bases separated the two germline ends. CDR1 and CDR2 (germline): WNHNN, SYGVQD (reference sequence). The CDR3 length is 17 residues.

As for this clone: The same CDR3 also results from other DNA sequences found in this sample. The genes are TRBV28 and TRBJ1-2; 8 nucleotides align to TRBD1. The V gene's germline CDR1 is MDHEN and CDR2 SYDVKM. The CDR3 extends over 13 amino acids. V was pared by 5 bases and J by 8 bases, with 7 bases of the junction left unmatched. The chain's CDR3 is CASSRGQGGGYTF. As DNA, the CDR3 is TGTGCCAGCAGTCGCGGACAGGGTGGGGGCTACACCTTC.

This chain uses TRBV5-8 with TRBJ1-4; D is ambiguous. This CDR3 spans 15 amino acids. Deletions cut 4 bases from V and 8 bases from J, with 18 bases between. CDR1 and CDR2 (germline): SGHTS, YDEGEE. CDR3 in amino acids: CASSMAGQFGEKLFF. The CDR3 nucleotides read TGTGCCAGCAGCATGGCAGGCCAGTTTGGGGAAAAACTGTTTTTT.